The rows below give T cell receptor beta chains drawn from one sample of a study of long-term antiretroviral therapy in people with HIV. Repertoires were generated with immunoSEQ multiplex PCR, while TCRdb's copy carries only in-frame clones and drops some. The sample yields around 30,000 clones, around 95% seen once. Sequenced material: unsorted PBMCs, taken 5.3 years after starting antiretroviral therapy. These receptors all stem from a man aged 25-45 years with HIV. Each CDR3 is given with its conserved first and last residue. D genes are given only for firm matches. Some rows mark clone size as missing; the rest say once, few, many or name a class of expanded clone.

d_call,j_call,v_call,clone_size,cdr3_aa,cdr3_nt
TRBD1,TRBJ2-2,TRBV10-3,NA,CAIRPGQGLRKNTGELFF,TGTGCCATCAGGCCGGGACAGGGGTTAAGGAAAAACACCGGGGAGCTGTTTTTT
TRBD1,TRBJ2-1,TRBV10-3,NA,CAISDSSGDSEQFF,TGTGCCATCAGTGATTCCTCCGGGGACAGTGAGCAGTTCTTC
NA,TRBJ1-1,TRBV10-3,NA,CAITEQGIEAFF,TGTGCCATCACCGAACAGGGAATCGAAGCTTTCTTT
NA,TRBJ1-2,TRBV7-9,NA,CASSQAGYLHYGYTF,TGTGCCAGCAGCCAAGCAGGGTACCTGCACTATGGCTACACCTTC
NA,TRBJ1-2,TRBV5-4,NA,CASSFVNTNYGYTF,TGTGCCAGCAGCTTTGTGAATACTAACTATGGCTACACCTTC
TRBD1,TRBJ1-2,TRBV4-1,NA,CASRGTGSYGYTF,TGCGCCAGCAGAGGGACAGGGAGTTATGGCTACACCTTC
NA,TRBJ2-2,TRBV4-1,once,CASSQGGYGTGELFF,TGCGCCAGCAGCCAAGGCGGGTATGGCACCGGGGAGCTGTTTTTT
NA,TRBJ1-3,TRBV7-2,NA,CASSATYYSGNTIYF,TGTGCCAGCAGCGCAACATACTACTCTGGAAACACCATATATTTT
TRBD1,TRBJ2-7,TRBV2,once,CASRQGCYEQYF,TGTGCCAGCAGACAGGGGTGCTACGAGCAGTACTTC
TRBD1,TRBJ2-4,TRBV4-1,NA,CASSQFRGGSGWNIQYF,TGCGCCAGCAGCCAGTTCCGAGGGGGCTCGGGTTGGAACATTCAGTACTTC
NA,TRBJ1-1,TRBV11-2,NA,CASSLDGRSGAEAFF,TGTGCCAGCAGCTTAGATGGACGCTCGGGGGCTGAAGCTTTCTTT
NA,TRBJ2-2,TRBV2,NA,CASSVQGTNTGELFF,TGTGCCAGCAGTGTACAGGGGACTAACACCGGGGAGCTGTTTTTT
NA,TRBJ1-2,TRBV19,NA,CASSIAGTNNYGYTF,TGTGCCAGTAGTATAGCTGGGACAAACAACTATGGCTACACCTTC
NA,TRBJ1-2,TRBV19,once,CASSIWEGAANYGYTF,TGTGCCAGTAGTATTTGGGAAGGGGCCGCGAACTATGGCTACACCTTC